These T cell receptor beta chains were read from a single sample in a study of T cells in Graves' hyperthyroidism and ophthalmopathy. MiXCR, run by TCRdb on the multiplex PCR reads, gives a single entry per CDR3 protein. The sample has about 640,000 distinct CDR3 sequences, just under 45% seen once; the top ten hold under 8.5%. What was sequenced was peripheral blood or thyroid tissue (not recorded which). These receptors all come from an adult man with Graves' disease, either hyperthyroidism or ophthalmopathy (not recorded which). CDR3s include the opening cysteine and the closing phenylalanine or tryptophan. Each record gives: D gene, clone size, J gene, V gene, CDR3 DNA, CDR3 protein. D genes are given only for firm matches. Clone size is stated in some rows and not others, as once, few, many or a class when expanded.

D gene: TRBD1; clone size: few; J gene: TRBJ2-7; V gene: TRBV7-2; CDR3 DNA: TGTGCCAGCAGCTATGGGACAGGGGACTACGAGCAGTACTTC; CDR3 protein: CASSYGTGDYEQYF
D gene: -; clone size: few; J gene: TRBJ2-6; V gene: TRBV2; CDR3 DNA: TGTGCCAGCAGCACGGGCGGGGTTGGGGCCAACGTCCTGACTTTC; CDR3 protein: CASSTGGVGANVLTF
D gene: -; clone size: many; J gene: TRBJ1-2; V gene: TRBV7-8; CDR3 DNA: TGTGCCAGCAGCTTAGTGGAGAGTAACTATGGCTACACCTTC; CDR3 protein: CASSLVESNYGYTF
D gene: -; clone size: few; J gene: TRBJ1-1; V gene: TRBV11-2; CDR3 DNA: TGTGCCAGCAGTCTTTCGGCGGCTTACACTGAAGCTTTCTTT; CDR3 protein: CASSLSAAYTEAFF
D gene: TRBD1; clone size: many; J gene: TRBJ1-2; V gene: TRBV9; CDR3 DNA: TGTGCCAGCAGCGGAAAAACGGACAGGAAGGGCTACACCTTC; CDR3 protein: CASSGKTDRKGYTF
D gene: TRBD1; clone size: -; J gene: TRBJ1-6; V gene: TRBV10-3; CDR3 DNA: TGTGCCATCAGTGAACAGGGGGCTGGATCACCCCTCCACTTT; CDR3 protein: CAISEQGAGSPLHF
D gene: TRBD1; clone size: few; J gene: TRBJ1-6; V gene: TRBV7-2; CDR3 DNA: TGTGCCAGCAGCAACCGGGACAGCTATAATTCACCCCTCCACTTT; CDR3 protein: CASSNRDSYNSPLHF
D gene: -; clone size: few; J gene: TRBJ1-1; V gene: TRBV30; CDR3 DNA: TGTGCCTGGAGTGTTACCTCTATGGCTGAAGCTTTCTTT; CDR3 protein: CAWSVTSMAEAFF
D gene: TRBD1; clone size: -; J gene: TRBJ1-6; V gene: TRBV10-1; CDR3 DNA: TGCGCCAGCAGTGAGCGAAGAGACAGGGGATTTTATTCACCCCTCCACTTT; CDR3 protein: CASSERRDRGFYSPLHF
D gene: -; clone size: many; J gene: TRBJ2-5; V gene: TRBV29-1; CDR3 DNA: TGCAGCGTCCAGACTGGCGGGGGACACGGGACCCAGTACTTC; CDR3 protein: CSVQTGGGHGTQYF
D gene: -; clone size: few; J gene: TRBJ1-1; V gene: TRBV19; CDR3 DNA: TGTGCCACAACACAGGGTTTAAGGAGGGTTGAGGCTTTCTTT; CDR3 protein: CATTQGLRRVEAFF
D gene: -; clone size: -; J gene: TRBJ1-5; V gene: TRBV29-1; CDR3 DNA: TGCAGCGTTGAAGGAGGGGCCGATCAGCCCCAGCATTTT; CDR3 protein: CSVEGGADQPQHF
D gene: -; clone size: -; J gene: TRBJ2-7; V gene: TRBV25-1; CDR3 DNA: TGTGCCAGCAGCTCCGACCCAGTTCCCTACGAGCAGTACTTC; CDR3 protein: CASSSDPVPYEQYF
D gene: TRBD2; clone size: -; J gene: TRBJ2-7; V gene: TRBV11-3; CDR3 DNA: TGTGCCAGCAGCTTACAACCCCGGACTAGCGGGAACTACGAGCAGTGCTTC; CDR3 protein: CASSLQPRTSGNYEQCF
D gene: TRBD1; clone size: -; J gene: TRBJ2-7; V gene: TRBV6-1; CDR3 DNA: TGTGCCAGCAGCCCTCTCGGTCGGAACAGGGGGGACTACGAGCAGTACTTC; CDR3 protein: CASSPLGRNRGDYEQYF
D gene: TRBD1; clone size: few; J gene: TRBJ2-5; V gene: TRBV7-7; CDR3 DNA: TGTGCTAGCAGCCCGGGACAGGGGGCAGGTAGAGAGACCCAGTACTTC; CDR3 protein: CASSPGQGAGRETQYF
D gene: -; clone size: -; J gene: TRBJ2-1; V gene: TRBV7-9; CDR3 DNA: TGTGCCAGCAGCCCTGTGGCGGTAAATGAGCAGTTCTTC; CDR3 protein: CASSPVAVNEQFF
D gene: TRBD2; clone size: -; J gene: TRBJ2-5; V gene: TRBV7-2; CDR3 DNA: TGTGCCAGCAGCCTTCCCGGACTAGAGCAGACCCAGTACTTC; CDR3 protein: CASSLPGLEQTQYF
D gene: TRBD1; clone size: -; J gene: TRBJ1-1; V gene: TRBV29-1; CDR3 DNA: TGCAGCGTTACAGGGGGCAGGACTGAAGCTTTCTTT; CDR3 protein: CSVTGGRTEAFF
D gene: -; clone size: -; J gene: TRBJ1-2; V gene: TRBV2; CDR3 DNA: TGTGCCAGCAGTTTAGGCAGAAACGGTGGCTACACCTTC; CDR3 protein: CASSLGRNGGYTF
D gene: -; clone size: -; J gene: TRBJ1-3; V gene: TRBV7-2; CDR3 DNA: TGTGCCAGCAGCTTAGAAGGGCTCTCTGGAAGCACCATATATTTT; CDR3 protein: CASSLEGLSGSTIYF
D gene: -; clone size: few; J gene: TRBJ2-7; V gene: TRBV12-3/TRBV12-4; CDR3 DNA: TGTGCCAGCAGTTTACGACGCAGGGGCGAGCAGTACTTC; CDR3 protein: CASSLRRRGEQYF
D gene: TRBD1; clone size: many; J gene: TRBJ1-1; V gene: TRBV29-1; CDR3 DNA: TGCAGCGTTGACCATAGACAGGGGTTCACTGAAGCTTTCTTT; CDR3 protein: CSVDHRQGFTEAFF
D gene: TRBD1; clone size: -; J gene: TRBJ2-7; V gene: TRBV7-8; CDR3 DNA: TGTGCCAGCAGCTTAGGGAGTTTTGGACAGGGAAGATACGAGCAGTACTTC; CDR3 protein: CASSLGSFGQGRYEQYF
D gene: -; clone size: -; J gene: TRBJ2-5; V gene: TRBV24-1; CDR3 DNA: TGTGCCAGCTCAGCCTTAGCTGCCCAAGAGACCCAGTACTTC; CDR3 protein: CASSALAAQETQYF
D gene: TRBD1; clone size: many; J gene: TRBJ1-2; V gene: TRBV24-1; CDR3 DNA: TGTGCCACCGGAACAGGGGGCGTAAACTATGGCTACACCTTC; CDR3 protein: CATGTGGVNYGYTF
D gene: -; clone size: once; J gene: TRBJ1-2; V gene: TRBV7-9; CDR3 DNA: TGTGCCAGCAGCCAGCCAGCGGGTGGCTACACCTTC; CDR3 protein: CASSQPAGGYTF
D gene: -; clone size: -; J gene: TRBJ2-5; V gene: TRBV3-1; CDR3 DNA: TGTGCCAGCAGCCAAGAAGGAGCTAGGTCGGAGACCCAGTACTTC; CDR3 protein: CASSQEGARSETQYF
D gene: TRBD1; clone size: -; J gene: TRBJ2-7; V gene: TRBV7-9; CDR3 DNA: TGTGCCAGCAGCGACCGGGACAGAAGCAACTACGAGCAGTACTTC; CDR3 protein: CASSDRDRSNYEQYF
D gene: TRBD1; clone size: -; J gene: TRBJ1-1; V gene: TRBV24-1; CDR3 DNA: TGTGCCACCAGTGATCGACCTTCGACAGGGCGGAACACTGAAGCTTTCTTT; CDR3 protein: CATSDRPSTGRNTEAFF
D gene: -; clone size: -; J gene: TRBJ1-2; V gene: TRBV10-2; CDR3 DNA: TGCGCCAGCAGTGAGTCGACCCAGGGTGTTGGCTATGGCTACACCTTC; CDR3 protein: CASSESTQGVGYGYTF
D gene: -; clone size: few; J gene: TRBJ2-7; V gene: TRBV6-6; CDR3 DNA: TGTGCCAGCAGTTACTCGGACACTTCCTACGAGCAGTACTTC; CDR3 protein: CASSYSDTSYEQYF
D gene: -; clone size: many; J gene: TRBJ1-2; V gene: TRBV7-9; CDR3 DNA: TGTGCCAGCAGCTTAAGGAACAGCTATGGCTACACCTTC; CDR3 protein: CASSLRNSYGYTF
D gene: -; clone size: -; J gene: TRBJ1-4; V gene: TRBV5-5; CDR3 DNA: TGCGCCAGCAGCCAAGAGGGCCCAGAGGAAAAACTGTTTTTT; CDR3 protein: CASSQEGPEEKLFF
D gene: -; clone size: few; J gene: TRBJ1-2; V gene: TRBV5-1; CDR3 DNA: TGCGCCAGCAGCTTGGGCAGGGGAGGCTATGGCTACACCTTC; CDR3 protein: CASSLGRGGYGYTF
D gene: TRBD2; clone size: -; J gene: TRBJ2-2; V gene: TRBV2; CDR3 DNA: TGTGCCAGCAGTGTCCCACGCCTAGCGGAAAACACCGGGGAGCTGTTTTTT; CDR3 protein: CASSVPRLAENTGELFF
D gene: -; clone size: few; J gene: TRBJ2-7; V gene: TRBV5-1; CDR3 DNA: TGCGCCAGCAGTTACCGGGACACATACTACGAGCAGTACTTC; CDR3 protein: CASSYRDTYYEQYF
D gene: TRBD1; clone size: -; J gene: TRBJ1-5; V gene: TRBV7-8; CDR3 DNA: TGTGCCAGCAGTTTAGGACGGACAGGGGAAGGTCAGCCCCAGCATTTT; CDR3 protein: CASSLGRTGEGQPQHF
D gene: -; clone size: few; J gene: TRBJ1-1; V gene: TRBV12-3/TRBV12-4; CDR3 DNA: TGTGCCAGCAGTTTAGCAGGGGTGGCGAACACTGAAGCTTTCTTT; CDR3 protein: CASSLAGVANTEAFF
D gene: TRBD2; clone size: many; J gene: TRBJ2-7; V gene: TRBV7-9; CDR3 DNA: TGTGCCAGCAGCCCAGGGACTAGCGGGACATCAGAGCAGTACTTC; CDR3 protein: CASSPGTSGTSEQYF
D gene: -; clone size: -; J gene: TRBJ2-5; V gene: TRBV3-1; CDR3 DNA: TGTGCCAGCAGCCAAGATCGGAAGGGTAAAGAGACCCAGTACTTC; CDR3 protein: CASSQDRKGKETQYF
D gene: TRBD2; clone size: few; J gene: TRBJ2-7; V gene: TRBV19; CDR3 DNA: TGTGCCACCCAGCAGCAAGCGGGAGGTTCCTACGAGCAGTACTTC; CDR3 protein: CATQQQAGGSYEQYF
D gene: TRBD1; clone size: -; J gene: TRBJ1-2; V gene: TRBV7-4; CDR3 DNA: TGTGCCAGCAGCTTTGAGGGACAGGGGCCCCCCGGCTACACCTTC; CDR3 protein: CASSFEGQGPPGYTF
D gene: -; clone size: -; J gene: TRBJ1-3; V gene: TRBV7-2; CDR3 DNA: TGTGCCAGCAGCGCCGGCTTTGATAGCTCTGGAAACACCATATATTTT; CDR3 protein: CASSAGFDSSGNTIYF
D gene: -; clone size: many; J gene: TRBJ1-1; V gene: TRBV5-1; CDR3 DNA: TGCGCCAGCAGCTTGTCCCGGGGGGACACTGAAGCTTTCTTT; CDR3 protein: CASSLSRGDTEAFF
D gene: TRBD2; clone size: -; J gene: TRBJ2-2; V gene: TRBV2; CDR3 DNA: TGTGCCAGCAGCGGGACTAGCGGGGCTGGCGGGGAGCTGTTTTTT; CDR3 protein: CASSGTSGAGGELFF
D gene: TRBD1; clone size: many; J gene: TRBJ1-5; V gene: TRBV15; CDR3 DNA: TGTGCCACCAGCAACAGGGGGGGTCAGCCCCAGCATTTT; CDR3 protein: CATSNRGGQPQHF
D gene: TRBD1; clone size: -; J gene: TRBJ1-4; V gene: TRBV7-8; CDR3 DNA: TGTGCCAGCAGTGGCCTACAGGGGCGGAATGAAAAACTGTTTTTT; CDR3 protein: CASSGLQGRNEKLFF
D gene: TRBD1; clone size: once; J gene: TRBJ1-1; V gene: TRBV20-1; CDR3 DNA: TGCAGTGCTAGCCAGGGGGACAGGGGAAACACTGAAGCTTTCTTT; CDR3 protein: CSASQGDRGNTEAFF
D gene: -; clone size: many; J gene: TRBJ1-2; V gene: TRBV9; CDR3 DNA: TGTGCCAGCAGGGGACTGGTAAACTATGGCTACACCTTC; CDR3 protein: CASRGLVNYGYTF
D gene: -; clone size: -; J gene: TRBJ2-3; V gene: TRBV15; CDR3 DNA: TGTGCCACCAGCAGAGATGAGGCAGATACGCAGTATTTT; CDR3 protein: CATSRDEADTQYF
D gene: TRBD1; clone size: -; J gene: TRBJ1-1; V gene: TRBV20-1; CDR3 DNA: TGCAGTGCTAGTAGGGGGCACTTGAACACTGAAGCTTTCTTT; CDR3 protein: CSASRGHLNTEAFF
D gene: TRBD2; clone size: -; J gene: TRBJ2-7; V gene: TRBV6-6; CDR3 DNA: TGTGCCAGCAGTCCCCTGACTAGCCGTTACGAGCAGTACTTC; CDR3 protein: CASSPLTSRYEQYF
D gene: -; clone size: -; J gene: TRBJ2-3; V gene: TRBV19; CDR3 DNA: TGTGCCAGTAGGGGTGGCACAGATACGCAGTATTTT; CDR3 protein: CASRGGTDTQYF
D gene: -; clone size: -; J gene: TRBJ1-1; V gene: TRBV10-3; CDR3 DNA: TGTGCCATCAGTTGGGAGAACACTGAAGCTTTCTTT; CDR3 protein: CAISWENTEAFF
D gene: -; clone size: -; J gene: TRBJ1-5; V gene: TRBV29-1; CDR3 DNA: TGCAGCGTTGACCGGGAAGGGGGCAATCAGCCCCAGCATTTT; CDR3 protein: CSVDREGGNQPQHF
D gene: -; clone size: -; J gene: TRBJ1-1; V gene: TRBV29-1; CDR3 DNA: TGCAGCGTTGCCCTGCGCGTCCGCTGGGACACTGAAGCTTTCTTT; CDR3 protein: CSVALRVRWDTEAFF